Following are 20 T cell receptor beta chains from one sample sequenced in a study of chemoradiotherapy in HPV16-positive cancers. Assay: immunoSEQ multiplex PCR; the TCRdb copy retains only in-frame clones and omits some. The data contain tens of thousands of clones, more than 70% of them seen just once; the ten biggest clones take up 4.5% to 6%. The sample in question was blood, obtained from a patient who underwent chemoradiotherapy. These receptors were taken from a human donor with HPV-associated anogenital cancer.

J is TRBJ1-1 and V is TRBV6-1; possible D gene TRBD1, 6 bases. The CDR3 sequence is 15 residues long. Deletions cut 6 bases from V and 4 bases from J, with 18 bases between. Per germline, CDR1 MNHNS and CDR2 SASEGT. DNA for the CDR3: TGTGCCAGCAGCGAACAACAGGGTCGGAGCACTGAAGCTTTCTTT. Protein sequence: CASSEQQGRSTEAFF.

This chain joins TRBV28 and TRBJ1-1, with a tentative D call TRBD1 (6 bases). Germline values: CDR1 MDHEN, CDR2 SYDVKM. Trimming left V 6 bases short and J 0 bases short, with 11 bases between. The CDR3 length is 14 residues. CDR3 bases: TGTGCCAGCAGAGAAACAGGGATGAACACTGAAGCTTTCTTT. It yields the protein CASRETGMNTEAFF.

The chain combines TRBV27 with TRBJ2-7, with TRBD2 matching over 10 bases. This CDR3 comprises 16 residues. V lost 4 bases and J lost 2; bases outside the gene matches: 8. Germline lookup yields CDR1 MNHEY and CDR2 SMNVEV (reference sequence). DNA of the CDR3: TGTGCCAGCAGTTCCCGACTAGCGGGTACCCCCTACGAGCAGTACTTC. Encoded protein: CASSSRLAGTPYEQYF.

The J gene is TRBJ1-2, the V gene TRBV6-1; D gene ambiguous. This CDR3 has 12 residues. Trimming cost V 0 bases and J 9 bases, with 8 bases left between them. The V gene's germline CDR1 is MNHNS and CDR2 SASEGT. CDR3 amino acids: CASSEAGIRYTF. The CDR3 bases are TGTGCCAGCAGTGAAGCGGGGATTCGCTACACCTTC.

The chain recombines TRBV6-1 with TRBJ1-6; D is ambiguous. Germline-derived CDR1 and CDR2 are MNHNS and SASEGT. Trimming took 4 bases from V and 7 from J, leaving 8 bases between them. The CDR3 is made up of 13 amino acids. CDR3 nucleotides: TGTGCCAGCAGTGTTGGCGTCAATTCACCCCTCCACTTT. Protein: CASSVGVNSPLHF.

V is TRBV7-9 and J is TRBJ2-1; maybe TRBD2 (7 bases). Germline assignment: CDR1 SEHNR and CDR2 FQNEAQ (reference sequence). The CDR3 runs to 16 residues. Trimming removed 5 bases from V and 6 bases from J, with 20 bases in between. The CDR3 here is CASSPKGGAESNEQFF. CDR3 in DNA: TGTGCCAGCAGCCCTAAAGGGGGGGCGGAGTCCAATGAGCAGTTCTTC.

This clone was detected a few times. The V and J genes are TRBV4-1 and TRBJ2-3; no clear D gene. The CDR3 loop spans 15 amino acids. V dropped 0 bases and J dropped 2 bases, with 9 bases sitting between them. Germline V CDR1 and CDR2: MGHRA, YSYEKL. In nucleotides, the CDR3 is TGCGCCAGCAGCCAAGATCAGCGACTCACAGATACGCAGTATTTT. Amino acid sequence: CASSQDQRLTDTQYF.

This clone was counted a few times. The chain is built from TRBV18 and TRBJ1-2; TRBD1 matches 10 bases. Germline trimming cut 3 bases from V and 6 bases from J; bases unmatched to any gene: 13. The CDR3 consists of 17 residues. Germline loops: CDR1 KGHSH, CDR2 LQKENI. Here the CDR3 reads CASSPSGTGVLVNGYTF. DNA of the CDR3: TGTGCCAGCTCACCTTCCGGGACAGGGGTTTTAGTGAATGGCTACACCTTC. The variable domain in full, completed from reference TRBV18 and TRBJ1-2, reads NAGVMQNPRHLVRRRGQEARLRCSPMKGHSHVYWYRQLPEEGLKFMVYLQKENIIDESGMPKERFSAEFPKEGPSILRIQQVVRGDSAAYFCASSPSGTGVLVNGYTFGSGTRLTVV.

This clone has only one observation. The chain employs TRBV5-1 and TRBJ1-1; D not resolved. The CDR3 extends over 13 amino acids. Germline CDR1 is SGHRS and CDR2 is YFSETQ. V was cut by 2 bases and J by 3 bases, with 8 bases left in between. In DNA, the CDR3 is TGCGCCAGCAGCTTTTCGGGTGACACTGAAGCTTTCTTT. Translating gives CASSFSGDTEAFF.

This chain joins TRBV2 and TRBJ2-2, with 10 positions matching TRBD1. In germline, CDR1 is SNHLY, CDR2 FYNNEI. This CDR3 is built from 15 residues. Trimming removed 9 bases from V and 7 bases from J; junction bases left unmatched: 11. The CDR3 sequence is CASNGDRGIDGELFF. The CDR3 region has the DNA TGTGCCAGTAATGGGGACAGGGGAATTGACGGGGAGCTGTTTTTT. The full variable domain, its missing parts supplied by reference TRBV2 and TRBJ2-2, is EPEVTQTPSHQVTQMGQEVILRCVPISNHLYFYWYRQILGQKVEFLVSFYNNEISEKSEIFDDQFSVERPDGSNFTLKIRSTKLEDSAMYFCASNGDRGIDGELFFGEGSRLTVL.

This CDR3 is CASSFRAGGNQPQHF. The CDR3 bases are TGTGCCAGCAGCTTCCGGGCAGGGGGCAATCAGCCCCAGCATTTT. The V and J genes are TRBV7-2 and TRBJ1-5, with a possible D match to TRBD1 (6 bases). Germline values: CDR1 SGHTA, CDR2 FQGNSA. The CDR3 totals 15 residues. Deletions cut 3 bases from V and 2 bases from J, with 11 bases between.

The V and J genes are TRBV27 and TRBJ1-5, with TRBD1 matching 7 bases. The J segment lost 3 bases and the V segment lost 5 bases, leaving 4 bases of the junction unmatched. The CDR3 sequence is 14 residues long. In germline, CDR1 is MNHEY, CDR2 SMNVEV (reference sequence). The CDR3 spells CASSTGDPNQPQHF. DNA of the CDR3: TGTGCCAGCAGTACAGGGGACCCCAATCAGCCCCAGCATTTT.

The chain recombines TRBV7-9 with TRBJ2-1, with 7 nucleotides matching TRBD1. Germline CDR1 and CDR2: SEHNR and FQNEAQ (reference sequence). The V segment lost 5 bases and the J segment 0 bases; nucleotides outside the gene matches: 10. The CDR3 is 17 amino acids. The CDR3 here is CASSHKQGYGSYNEQFF. The DNA of the CDR3 is TGTGCCAGCAGCCATAAACAGGGGTACGGCTCCTACAATGAGCAGTTCTTC. Drawing the rest from reference TRBV7-9 and TRBJ2-1, the complete variable domain is DTGVSQNPRHKITKRGQNVTFRCDPISEHNRLYWYRQTLGQGPEFLTYFQNEAQLEKSRLLSDRFSAERPKGSFSTLEIQRTEQGDSAMYLCASSHKQGYGSYNEQFFGPGTRLTVL.

The chain is built from TRBV6-1 and TRBJ2-1; 9 bases agree with TRBD2. With 3 bases clipped from V and 4 bases from J, the junction kept 7 bases outside the gene matches. Germline CDR1 MNHNS, CDR2 SASEGT. The CDR3 length is 16 residues. The CDR3 nucleotides read TGTGCCAGCAGTGAGCTAGCGGGGCCAGGGTACAATGAGCAGTTCTTC. Its translation is CASSELAGPGYNEQFF.

The V and J genes are TRBV19 and TRBJ1-5, with D tentatively TRBD1 (6 bases). This CDR3 spans 16 amino acids. V gave up 3 bases and J gave up 0 bases, with 12 bases separating them. The V gene's germline CDR1 is LNHDA and CDR2 SQIVND (reference sequence). The CDR3 bases are TGTGCCAGTAGTATGGGGACCAGGGGTAGCAATCAGCCCCAGCATTTT. Protein sequence: CASSMGTRGSNQPQHF.

On this clone itself: The same CDR3 can be traced to other DNA sequences in this sample. CDR3 amino acids: CASSYVGTGGSPLHF. The CDR3 nucleotides read TGTGCCAGCAGTTACGTGGGGACAGGCGGGTCGCCCCTCCACTTT. The J gene is TRBJ1-6, the V gene TRBV6-5; 8 positions agree with TRBD1. From germline, CDR1 is MNHEY and CDR2 SVGAGI. V dropped 2 bases and J dropped 13; count of bases not matched to a gene: 10. The CDR3 is 15 amino acids.

V usage is TRBV28 and J usage is TRBJ1-1; unclear D gene. V gave up 4 bases and J gave up 0 bases, with 12 bases separating them. The CDR3 is made up of 15 amino acids. Germline values: CDR1 MDHEN, CDR2 SYDVKM. CDR3 sequence: CASSSPGRVNTEAFF. CDR3 in DNA: TGTGCCAGCAGTTCCCCTGGACGGGTGAACACTGAAGCTTTCTTT.

The DNA for the CDR3 is TGTGCCAGTAGTACAGGACAAGGTTTCTTAGCCAAAAACATTCAGTACTTC. Its translation is CASSTGQGFLAKNIQYF. The chain has TRBV19 and TRBJ2-4, with D possibly TRBD1 on 5 matching bases. The V gene lost 4 bases and the J gene lost 0 bases, with 16 bases spanning the gap. Per the germline V gene, CDR1 is LNHDA and CDR2 is SQIVND (reference sequence). This CDR3 has 17 residues. The complete variable domain, with remaining parts taken from reference TRBV19 and TRBJ2-4, reads DGGITQSPKYLFRKEGQNVTLSCEQNLNHDAMYWYRQDPGQGLRLIYYSQIVNDFQKGDIAEGYSVSREKKESFPLTVTSAQKNPTAFYLCASSTGQGFLAKNIQYFGAGTRLSVL.

This clone showed up just a few times. The chain links TRBV15 to TRBJ2-1; D may be TRBD2 (5 bases). CDR3 length: 11 residues. Germline CDR1 and CDR2: LNHNV and YYDKDF (reference sequence). The CDR3 DNA sequence: TGTGCTACCGGGGTTTTCAATGAGCAGTTCTTC. Translated: CATGVFNEQFF.

The V gene is TRBV11-2, the J gene TRBJ1-4, with D uncertain. This CDR3 contains 14 residues. Trimming pared 2 bases from V and 5 bases from J, leaving 9 bases between. Germline CDR1 and CDR2: SGHAT and FQNNGV. CDR3 amino acids: CASSLWAENEKLFF. The CDR3, as DNA: TGTGCCAGCAGCTTATGGGCAGAAAATGAAAAACTGTTTTTT.